This TCR beta chain was recorded in a study of cytomegalovirus exposure and HLA in healthy donors. Study conclusions and caveats: There were a few CMV-associated chains whose specificity for CMV antigens was confirmed in vitro. The study labeled more than 150 TCR beta chains cytomegalovirus-associated.

CDR1 is SEHNR and CDR2 is FQNEAQ in the germline V gene (reference sequence). CDR3 length equals 17 residues. Germline trimming cut 1 base from V and 7 bases from J; bases unmatched to any gene: 13. About this clone itself: Its antigen is not identified.

Repertoires were generated with immunoSEQ multiplex PCR, while TCRdb's copy carries only in-frame clones and drops some. This sample has about 220,000 clones, with 85% to 95% found just once. The validation cohort, a group of 120 subjects, included the donors and was separate from the approximately 680-subject first cohort. The clonotype comes from a woman aged 18-29 years in good health and CMV-seronegative. Specimen: PBMCs. This chain links TRBV7-9 with TRBJ2-5; 9 bases fit TRBD2. CDR3: CASSLGGVSGSKVTQYF. CDR3 DNA sequence: TGTGCCAGCAGCTTAGGAGGTGTTAGCGGGAGTAAGGTGACCCAGTACTTC.